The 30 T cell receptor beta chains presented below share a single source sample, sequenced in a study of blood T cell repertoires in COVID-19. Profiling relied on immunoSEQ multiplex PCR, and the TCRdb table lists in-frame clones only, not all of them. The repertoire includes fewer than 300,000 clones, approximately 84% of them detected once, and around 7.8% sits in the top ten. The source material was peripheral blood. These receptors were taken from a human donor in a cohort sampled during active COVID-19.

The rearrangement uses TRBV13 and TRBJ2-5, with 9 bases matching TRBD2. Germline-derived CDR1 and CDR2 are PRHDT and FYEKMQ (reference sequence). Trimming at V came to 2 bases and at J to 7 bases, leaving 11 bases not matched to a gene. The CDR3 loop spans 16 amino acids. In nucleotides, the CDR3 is TGTGCCAGCAGCTTACGGAAGCGGGAGGCGTTTGGGACCCAGTACTTC. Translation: CASSLRKREAFGTQYF. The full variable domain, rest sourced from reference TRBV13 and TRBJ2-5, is AAGVIQSPRHLIKEKRETATLKCYPIPRHDTVYWYQQGPGQDPQFLISFYEKMQSDKGSIPDRFSAQQFSDYHSELNMSSLELGDSALYFCASSLRKREAFGTQYFGPGTRLLVL.

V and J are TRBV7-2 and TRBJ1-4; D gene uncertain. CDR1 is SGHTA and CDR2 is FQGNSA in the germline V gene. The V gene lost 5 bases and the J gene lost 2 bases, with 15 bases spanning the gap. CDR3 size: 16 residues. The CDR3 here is CASSRGLFGTNEKLFF. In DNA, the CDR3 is TGTGCCAGCAGCCGGGGTCTTTTTGGCACTAATGAAAAACTGTTTTTT.

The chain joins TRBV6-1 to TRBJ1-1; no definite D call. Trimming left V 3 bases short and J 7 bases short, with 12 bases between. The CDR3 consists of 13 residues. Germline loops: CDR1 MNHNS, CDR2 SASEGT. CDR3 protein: CASSEGGGLEAFF. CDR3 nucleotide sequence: TGTGCCAGCAGTGAGGGCGGCGGGCTTGAAGCTTTCTTT.

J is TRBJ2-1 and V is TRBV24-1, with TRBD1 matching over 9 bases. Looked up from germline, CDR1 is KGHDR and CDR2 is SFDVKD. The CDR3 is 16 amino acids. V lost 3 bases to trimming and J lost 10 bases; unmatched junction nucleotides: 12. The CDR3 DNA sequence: TGTGCCACCAGTGATCCGACAGGGGGAAGGGAAAAGGAGCAGTTCTTC. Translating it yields CATSDPTGGREKEQFF.

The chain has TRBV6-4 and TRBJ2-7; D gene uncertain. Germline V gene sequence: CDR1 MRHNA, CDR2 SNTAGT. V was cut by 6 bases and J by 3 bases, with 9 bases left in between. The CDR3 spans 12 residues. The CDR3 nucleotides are TGTGCCAGCAGAATCCTATACTACGAGCAGTACTTC. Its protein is CASRILYYEQYF.

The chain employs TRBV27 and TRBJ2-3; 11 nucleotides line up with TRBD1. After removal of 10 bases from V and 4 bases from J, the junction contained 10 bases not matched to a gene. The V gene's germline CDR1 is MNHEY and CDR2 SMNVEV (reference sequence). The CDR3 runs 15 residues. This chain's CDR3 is CATRRGTGGSDTQYF. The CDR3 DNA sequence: TGTGCCACCCGACGAGGGACAGGGGGATCAGATACGCAGTATTTT.

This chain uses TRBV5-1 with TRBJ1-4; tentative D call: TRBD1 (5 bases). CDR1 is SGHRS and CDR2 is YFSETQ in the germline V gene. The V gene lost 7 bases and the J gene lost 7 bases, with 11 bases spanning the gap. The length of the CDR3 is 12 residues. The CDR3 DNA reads TGCGCCAGCTCCCAGGGAGGTGAAAAACTGTTTTTT. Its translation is CASSQGGEKLFF.

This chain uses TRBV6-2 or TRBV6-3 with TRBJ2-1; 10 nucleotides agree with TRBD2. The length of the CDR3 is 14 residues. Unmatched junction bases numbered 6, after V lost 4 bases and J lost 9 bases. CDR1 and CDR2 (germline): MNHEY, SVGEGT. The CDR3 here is CASSLAGGRTEQFF. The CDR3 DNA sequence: TGTGCCAGCAGTTTAGCGGGGGGCCGGACTGAGCAGTTCTTC.

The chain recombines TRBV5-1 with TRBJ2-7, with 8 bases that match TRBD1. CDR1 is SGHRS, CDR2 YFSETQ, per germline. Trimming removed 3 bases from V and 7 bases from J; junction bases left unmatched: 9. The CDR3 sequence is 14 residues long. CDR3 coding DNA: TGCGCCAGCAGCTCGACAGGGGTATTCGGGGAGCAGTACTTC. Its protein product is CASSSTGVFGEQYF.

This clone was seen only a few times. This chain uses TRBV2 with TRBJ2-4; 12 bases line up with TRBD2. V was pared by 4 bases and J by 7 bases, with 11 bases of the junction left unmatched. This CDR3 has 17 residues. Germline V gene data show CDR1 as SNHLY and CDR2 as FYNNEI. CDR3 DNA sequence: TGTGCCAGCAGTGGGCGGATTGTGACTAGCGGGAGCAACATTCAGTACTTC. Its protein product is CASSGRIVTSGSNIQYF. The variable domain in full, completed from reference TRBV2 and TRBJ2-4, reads EPEVTQTPSHQVTQMGQEVILRCVPISNHLYFYWYRQILGQKVEFLVSFYNNEISEKSEIFDDQFSVERPDGSNFTLKIRSTKLEDSAMYFCASSGRIVTSGSNIQYFGAGTRLSVL.

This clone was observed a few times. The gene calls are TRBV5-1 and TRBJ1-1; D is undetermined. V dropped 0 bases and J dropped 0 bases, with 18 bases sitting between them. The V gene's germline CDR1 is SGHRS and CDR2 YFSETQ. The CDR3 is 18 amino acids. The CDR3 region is CASSLGIGERNLNTEAFF. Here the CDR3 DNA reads TGCGCCAGCAGCTTGGGAATTGGGGAGAGGAATCTGAACACTGAAGCTTTCTTT. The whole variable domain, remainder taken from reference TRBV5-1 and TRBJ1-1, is KAGVTQTPRYLIKTRGQQVTLSCSPISGHRSVSWYQQTPGQGLQFLFEYFSETQRNKGNFPGRFSGRQFSNSRSEMNVSTLELGDSALYLCASSLGIGERNLNTEAFFGQGTRLTVV.

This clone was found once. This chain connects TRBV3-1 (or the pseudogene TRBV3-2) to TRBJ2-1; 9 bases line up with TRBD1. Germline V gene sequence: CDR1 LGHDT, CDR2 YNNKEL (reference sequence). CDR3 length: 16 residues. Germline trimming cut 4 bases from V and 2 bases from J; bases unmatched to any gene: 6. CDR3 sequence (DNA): TGTGCCAGCAGCCCCAGGGACAGGGTCGCCTACAATGAGCAGTTCTTC. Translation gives CASSPRDRVAYNEQFF.

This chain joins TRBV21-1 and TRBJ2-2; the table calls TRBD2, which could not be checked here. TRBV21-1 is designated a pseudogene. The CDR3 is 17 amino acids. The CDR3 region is CASSKERGLRWRGELFF. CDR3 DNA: TGTGCCAGCAGCAAAGAGAGGGGACTCCGCTGGAGAGGGGAGCTGTTTTTT.

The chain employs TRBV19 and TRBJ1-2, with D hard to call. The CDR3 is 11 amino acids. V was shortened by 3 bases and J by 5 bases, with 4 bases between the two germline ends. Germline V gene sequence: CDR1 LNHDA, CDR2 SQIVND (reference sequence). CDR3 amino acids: CASSMQYGYTF. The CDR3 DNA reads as TGTGCCAGTAGTATGCAGTATGGCTACACCTTC. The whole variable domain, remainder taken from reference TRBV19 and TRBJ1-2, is DGGITQSPKYLFRKEGQNVTLSCEQNLNHDAMYWYRQDPGQGLRLIYYSQIVNDFQKGDIAEGYSVSREKKESFPLTVTSAQKNPTAFYLCASSMQYGYTFGSGTRLTVV.

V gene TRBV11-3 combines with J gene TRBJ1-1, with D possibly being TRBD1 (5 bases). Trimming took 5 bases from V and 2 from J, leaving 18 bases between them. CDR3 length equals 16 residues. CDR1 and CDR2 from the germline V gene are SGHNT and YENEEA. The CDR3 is CASSPGAVGGNTEAFF. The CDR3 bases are TGTGCCAGCAGCCCCGGGGCAGTCGGGGGAAACACTGAAGCTTTCTTT. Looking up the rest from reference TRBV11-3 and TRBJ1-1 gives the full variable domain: EAGVVQSPRYKIIEKKQPVAFWCNPISGHNTLYWYLQNLGQGPELLIRYENEEAVDDSQLPKDRFSAERLKGVDSTLKIQPAELGDSAVYLCASSPGAVGGNTEAFFGQGTRLTVV.

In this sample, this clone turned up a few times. The CDR3: CASSPALTGLGYGYTF. The CDR3 DNA is TGTGCCAGCTCACCAGCATTAACAGGGCTAGGGTATGGCTACACCTTC. The chain carries TRBV18 and TRBJ1-2, with a weak D call TRBD1 (6 bases). Trimming left V 2 bases short and J 5 bases short, with 18 bases between. The germline V gene has CDR1 KGHSH and CDR2 LQKENI. This CDR3 region has 16 residues.

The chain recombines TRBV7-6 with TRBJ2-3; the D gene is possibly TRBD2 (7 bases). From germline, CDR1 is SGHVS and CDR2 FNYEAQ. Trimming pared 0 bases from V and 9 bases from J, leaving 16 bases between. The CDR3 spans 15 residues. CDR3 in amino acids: CASSLAGPKGGTQYF. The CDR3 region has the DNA TGTGCCAGCAGCTTAGCCGGGCCCAAGGGGGGGACGCAGTATTTT.

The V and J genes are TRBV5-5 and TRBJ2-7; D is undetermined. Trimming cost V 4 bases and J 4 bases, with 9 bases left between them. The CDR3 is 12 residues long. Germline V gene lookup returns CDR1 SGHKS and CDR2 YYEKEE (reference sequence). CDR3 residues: CASSPEEYEQYF. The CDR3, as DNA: TGTGCCAGCAGCCCCGAGGAATACGAGCAGTACTTC.

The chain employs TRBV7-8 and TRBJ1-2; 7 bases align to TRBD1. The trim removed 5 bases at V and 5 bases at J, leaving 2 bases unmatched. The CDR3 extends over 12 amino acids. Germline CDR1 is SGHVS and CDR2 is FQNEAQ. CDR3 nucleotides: TGTGCCAGCAGCGTACAGGGGTATGGCTACACCTTC. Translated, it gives CASSVQGYGYTF.

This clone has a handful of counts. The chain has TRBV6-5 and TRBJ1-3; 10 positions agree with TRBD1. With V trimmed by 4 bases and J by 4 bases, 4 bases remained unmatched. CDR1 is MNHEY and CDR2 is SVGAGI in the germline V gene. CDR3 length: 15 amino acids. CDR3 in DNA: TGTGCCAGCAGTTTGGGACAGGGGTCCGGAAACACCATATATTTT. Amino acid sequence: CASSLGQGSGNTIYF.

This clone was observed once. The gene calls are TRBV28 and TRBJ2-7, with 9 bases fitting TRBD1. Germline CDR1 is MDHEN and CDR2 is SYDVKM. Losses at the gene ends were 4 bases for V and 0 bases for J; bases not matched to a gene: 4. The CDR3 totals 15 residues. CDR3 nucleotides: TGTGCCAGCAGTTACAGGGGGCGAAGCTCCTACGAGCAGTACTTC. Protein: CASSYRGRSSYEQYF. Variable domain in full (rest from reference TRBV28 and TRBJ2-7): DVKVTQSSRYLVKRTGEKVFLECVQDMDHENMFWYRQDPGLGLRLIYFSYDVKMKEKGDIPEGYSVSREKKERFSLILESASTNQTSMYLCASSYRGRSSYEQYFGPGTRLTVT.

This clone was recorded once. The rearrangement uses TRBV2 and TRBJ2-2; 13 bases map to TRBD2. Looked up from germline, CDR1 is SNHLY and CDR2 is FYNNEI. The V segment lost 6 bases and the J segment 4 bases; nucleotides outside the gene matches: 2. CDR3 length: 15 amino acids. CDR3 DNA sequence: TGTGCCAGCAGGAGGACTAGCGGGAGCACCGGGGAGCTGTTTTTT. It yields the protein CASRRTSGSTGELFF.

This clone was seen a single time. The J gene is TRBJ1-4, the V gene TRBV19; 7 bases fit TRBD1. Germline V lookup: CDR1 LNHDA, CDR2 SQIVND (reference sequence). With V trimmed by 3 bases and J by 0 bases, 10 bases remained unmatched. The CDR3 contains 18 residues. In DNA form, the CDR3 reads TGTGCCAGTAGTATCGGAAGACAGGGACTTGCAACTAATGAAAAACTGTTTTTT. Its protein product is CASSIGRQGLATNEKLFF.

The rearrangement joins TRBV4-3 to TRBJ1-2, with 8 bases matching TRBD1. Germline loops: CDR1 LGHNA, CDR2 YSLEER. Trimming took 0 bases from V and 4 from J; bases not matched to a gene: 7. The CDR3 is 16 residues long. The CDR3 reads CASSQDWQGAGYGYTF. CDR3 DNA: TGCGCCAGCAGCCAAGATTGGCAGGGGGCGGGCTATGGCTACACCTTC.

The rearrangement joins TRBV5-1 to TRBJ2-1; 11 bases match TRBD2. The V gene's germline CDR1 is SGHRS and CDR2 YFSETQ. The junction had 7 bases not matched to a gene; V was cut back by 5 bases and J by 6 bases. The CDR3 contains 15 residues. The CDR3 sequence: CASRYGTSGSNEQFF. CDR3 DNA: TGCGCCAGCAGATACGGGACTAGCGGTTCCAATGAGCAGTTCTTC.

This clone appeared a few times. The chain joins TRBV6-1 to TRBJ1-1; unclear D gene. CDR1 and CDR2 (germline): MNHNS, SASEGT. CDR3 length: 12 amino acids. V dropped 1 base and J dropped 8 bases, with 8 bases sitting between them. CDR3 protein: CASSEGRAEAFF. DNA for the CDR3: TGTGCCAGCAGTGAAGGGCGGGCGGAAGCTTTCTTT.

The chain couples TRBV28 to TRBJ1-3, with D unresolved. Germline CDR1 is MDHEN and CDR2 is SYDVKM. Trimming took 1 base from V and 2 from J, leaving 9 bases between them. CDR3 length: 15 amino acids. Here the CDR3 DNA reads TGTGCCAGCAGTTTATTGGCCAAAGCTGGAAACACCATATATTTT. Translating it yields CASSLLAKAGNTIYF.

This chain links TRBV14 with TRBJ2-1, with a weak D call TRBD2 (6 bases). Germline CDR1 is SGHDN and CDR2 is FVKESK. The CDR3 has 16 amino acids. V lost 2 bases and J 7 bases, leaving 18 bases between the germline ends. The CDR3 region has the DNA TGTGCCAGCAGCCAACCCGCCCCGGGAGACGAGAATGAGCAGTTCTTC. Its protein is CASSQPAPGDENEQFF.

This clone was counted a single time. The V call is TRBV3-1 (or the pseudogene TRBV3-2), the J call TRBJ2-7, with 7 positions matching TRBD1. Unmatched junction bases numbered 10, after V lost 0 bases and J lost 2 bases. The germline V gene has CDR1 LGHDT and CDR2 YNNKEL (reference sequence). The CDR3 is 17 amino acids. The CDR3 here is CASSQDLEGQLTYEQYF. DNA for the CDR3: TGTGCCAGCAGCCAAGACCTCGAGGGACAGCTGACCTACGAGCAGTACTTC.

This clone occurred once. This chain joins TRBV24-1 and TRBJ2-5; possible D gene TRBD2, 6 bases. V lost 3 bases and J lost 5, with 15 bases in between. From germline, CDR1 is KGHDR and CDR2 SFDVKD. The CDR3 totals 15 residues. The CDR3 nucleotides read TGTGCCACCAGTGATGGGGGGTCCCCTCGGGAGACCCAGTACTTC. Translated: CATSDGGSPRETQYF.